Below, 7 T cell receptor beta chains from the same sample are listed, as sequenced in a study of radiation and T cells in renal cell carcinoma. Time point in this sample: baseline pretreatment blood. This sample's treatment: 15 Gy SBRT to primary tumor, nephrectomy 4 weeks later. Generated by immunoSEQ multiplex PCR, the TCRdb table keeps only in-frame clones and is missing some. The top ten clones hold approximately 12% of a sample with 140,000 or so clones, around nine tenths of them seen once. Sequencing used blood, obtained from a patient whose treatment included radiotherapy and nephrectomy. Receptors originate from a woman aged 45-65 years with renal cell carcinoma.

The rearrangement uses TRBV25-1 and TRBJ2-5; tentatively, D is TRBD2 (6 bases). CDR3 length equals 14 residues. V was trimmed by 0 bases and J by 5 bases, leaving 10 bases between them. Germline V gene sequence: CDR1 MGHDK, CDR2 SYGVNS. CDR3 residues: CASSEYAGLETQYF. The CDR3 nucleotides are TGTGCCAGCAGTGAATATGCGGGGCTGGAGACCCAGTACTTC. Based on the CDR3 plus reference TRBV25-1 and TRBJ2-5, the full variable domain is EADIYQTPRYLVIGTGKKITLECSQTMGHDKMYWYQQDPGMELHLIHYSYGVNSTEKGDLSSESTVSRIRTEHFPLTLESARPSHTSQYLCASSEYAGLETQYFGPGTRLLVL.

The chain couples TRBV19 to TRBJ2-3; 9 positions match TRBD1. The CDR3 sequence is 14 residues long. The germline V gene encodes CDR1 LNHDA and CDR2 SQIVND (reference sequence). With V trimmed by 5 bases and J by 3 bases, 3 bases remained unmatched. CDR3 sequence (DNA): TGTGCCAGTAGTCGGGACAGGGAAACAGATACGCAGTATTTT. Translated: CASSRDRETDTQYF.

V gene TRBV10-3 combines with J gene TRBJ1-1; no clear D gene. V lost 3 bases and J lost 5, with 19 bases in between. CDR3 length: 16 residues. Germline CDR1 and CDR2: ENHRY and SYGVKD. CDR3 DNA: TGTGCCATCAGTGACCCGACTAGGGCGGGTTGGACTGAAGCTTTCTTT. This sequence encodes CAISDPTRAGWTEAFF.

Here the CDR3 reads CASSRQSSGANVLTF. The CDR3 region has the DNA TGTGCCAGCAGCCGACAGAGCTCTGGGGCCAACGTCCTGACTTTC. The rearrangement uses TRBV7-3 and TRBJ2-6; a weak D match, TRBD1 (5 bases). This CDR3 contains 15 residues. V was trimmed by 5 bases and J by 0 bases, leaving 8 bases between them. Germline CDR1 SGHTA, CDR2 FQGTGA.

The rearrangement uses TRBV9 and TRBJ2-3; D not resolved. V was trimmed by 0 bases and J by 1 base, leaving 6 bases between them. Germline CDR1 is SGDLS and CDR2 is YYNGEE. The CDR3 extends over 14 amino acids. CDR3 sequence (DNA): TGTGCCAGCAGCGTAGAGCCCCGCACAGATACGCAGTATTTT. Its protein product is CASSVEPRTDTQYF.

The rearrangement uses TRBV2 and TRBJ1-5; D is undetermined. The length of the CDR3 is 15 residues. Germline lookup yields CDR1 SNHLY and CDR2 FYNNEI. With 6 bases removed from V and 3 bases from J, the gap between germline ends came to 15 bases. CDR3 sequence reads: CASSSRSGYNQPQHF. Here the CDR3 DNA reads TGTGCCAGCAGCTCCCGCTCAGGATACAATCAGCCCCAGCATTTT.

V is TRBV19 and J is TRBJ1-4; 7 nucleotides match TRBD1. With 10 bases clipped from V and 7 bases from J, the junction kept 6 bases outside the gene matches. Germline V lookup: CDR1 LNHDA, CDR2 SQIVND (reference sequence). The CDR3 runs to 12 residues. CDR3 region: CATSGGSEKLFF. CDR3 bases: TGTGCCACTTCAGGGGGGAGTGAAAAACTGTTTTTT.